This T cell receptor (beta chain) was recorded in a study of OX40 agonist ivuxolimab in advanced cancers. About the study: A history of anti-PD-1, anti-PD-L1 or anti-CTLA-4 therapy was acceptable, and around 36% had some. Study outcomes and limitations: Determination of antigen specificity was not performed for the expanded peripheral T cells. The average count of expanded clones was higher among CD8+ T cells than among CD4+.

Repertoires were generated with immunoSEQ multiplex PCR, while TCRdb's copy carries only in-frame clones and drops some. The data contain about 28,000 clones, around nine tenths of them seen just once; the ten biggest clones take up more than 30%. The CDR3 sequence is 14 residues long. V lost 3 bases and J lost 0; bases outside the gene matches: 1. Germline lookup yields CDR1 SGHRS and CDR2 YFSETQ. This clone has a single count. Its specificity is unknown. The chain carries TRBV5-1 and TRBJ1-2; TRBD1 aligns across 8 bases. This specimen consisted of CD4+ or CD8+ T cells sorted from blood, obtained in a trial of the OX40 agonist ivuxolimab. The TCR comes from an adult with an advanced solid tumor such as melanoma, head and neck, liver or kidney cancer. The CDR3 spells CASSSDRANYGYTF. CDR3 nucleotides: TGCGCCAGCAGCTCGGACAGGGCTAACTATGGCTACACCTTC.